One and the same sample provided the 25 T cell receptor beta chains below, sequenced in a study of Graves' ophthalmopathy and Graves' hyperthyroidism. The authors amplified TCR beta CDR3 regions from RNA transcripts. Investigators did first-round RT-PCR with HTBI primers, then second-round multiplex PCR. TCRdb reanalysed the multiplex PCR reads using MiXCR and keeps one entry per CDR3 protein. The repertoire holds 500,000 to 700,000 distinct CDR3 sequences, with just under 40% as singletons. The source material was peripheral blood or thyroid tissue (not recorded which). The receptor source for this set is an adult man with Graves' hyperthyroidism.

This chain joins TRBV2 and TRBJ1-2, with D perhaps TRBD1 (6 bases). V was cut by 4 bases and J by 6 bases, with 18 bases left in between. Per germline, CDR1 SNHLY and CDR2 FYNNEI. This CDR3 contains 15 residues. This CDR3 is CASSASQDGGDGYTF. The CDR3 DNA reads TGTGCCAGCAGTGCCAGCCAGGATGGGGGCGATGGCTACACCTTC.

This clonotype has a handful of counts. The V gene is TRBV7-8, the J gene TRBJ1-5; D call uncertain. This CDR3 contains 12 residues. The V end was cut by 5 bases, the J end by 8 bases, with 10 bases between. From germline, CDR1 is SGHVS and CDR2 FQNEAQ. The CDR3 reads CASSLGSKPQHF. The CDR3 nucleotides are TGTGCCAGCAGCCTGGGGTCCAAGCCCCAGCATTTT.

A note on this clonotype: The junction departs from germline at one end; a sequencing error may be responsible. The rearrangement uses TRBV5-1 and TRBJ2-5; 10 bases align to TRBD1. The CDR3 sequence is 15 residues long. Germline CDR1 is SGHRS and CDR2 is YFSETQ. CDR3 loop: CASSLGDRGGQPQYF. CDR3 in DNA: TGTGCCAGCAGCTTGGGGGACAGGGGCGGTCAGCCCCAGTACTTC.

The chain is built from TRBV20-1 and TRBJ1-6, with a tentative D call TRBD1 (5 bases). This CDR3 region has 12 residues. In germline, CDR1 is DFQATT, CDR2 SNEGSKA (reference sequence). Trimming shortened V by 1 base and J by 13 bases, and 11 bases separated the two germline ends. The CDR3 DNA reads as TGCAGTGCTAGAGTTCTGGGGCCGCCCCTCCACTTT. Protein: CSARVLGPPLHF.

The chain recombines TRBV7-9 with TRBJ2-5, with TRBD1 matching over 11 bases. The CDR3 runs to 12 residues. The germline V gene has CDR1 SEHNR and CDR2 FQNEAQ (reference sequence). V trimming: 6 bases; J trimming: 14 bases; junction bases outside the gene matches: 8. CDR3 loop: CASSRTGGAYYF. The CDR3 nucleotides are TGTGCCAGCAGTCGGACAGGGGGCGCGTATTACTTC.

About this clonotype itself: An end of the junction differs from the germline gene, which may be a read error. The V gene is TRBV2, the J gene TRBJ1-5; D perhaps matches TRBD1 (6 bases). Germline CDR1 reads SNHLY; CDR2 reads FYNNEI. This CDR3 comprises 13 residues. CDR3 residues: CVSSDGGTRYEHF. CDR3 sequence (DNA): TGTGTCAGCAGTGATGGGGGCACCCGCTACGAGCATTTT. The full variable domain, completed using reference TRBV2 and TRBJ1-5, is EPEVTQTPSHQVTQMGQEVILRCVPISNHLYFYWYRQILGQKVEFLVSFYNNEISEKSEIFDDQFSVERPDGSNFTLKIRSTKLEDSAMYFCVSSDGGTRYEHFGDGTRLSIL.

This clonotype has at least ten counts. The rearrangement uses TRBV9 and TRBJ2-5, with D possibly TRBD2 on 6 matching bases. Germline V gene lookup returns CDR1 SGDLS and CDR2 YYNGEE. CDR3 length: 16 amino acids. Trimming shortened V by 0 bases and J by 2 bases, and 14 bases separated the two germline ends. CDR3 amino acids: CASSVGSGGTQETQYF. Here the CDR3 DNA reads TGTGCCAGCAGCGTAGGTAGCGGCGGGACTCAAGAGACCCAGTACTTC. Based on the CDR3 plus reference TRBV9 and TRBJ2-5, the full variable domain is DSGVTQTPKHLITATGQRVTLRCSPRSGDLSVYWYQQSLDQGLQFLIQYYNGEERAKGNILERFSAQQFPDLHSELNLSSLELGDSALYFCASSVGSGGTQETQYFGPGTRLLVL.

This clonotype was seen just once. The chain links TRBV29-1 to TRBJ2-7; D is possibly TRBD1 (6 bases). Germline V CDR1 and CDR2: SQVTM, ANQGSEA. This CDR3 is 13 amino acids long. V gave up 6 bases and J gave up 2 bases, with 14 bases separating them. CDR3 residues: CSVDGTSTYEQYF. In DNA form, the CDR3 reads TGCAGCGTCGACGGGACATCTACCTACGAGCAGTACTTC.

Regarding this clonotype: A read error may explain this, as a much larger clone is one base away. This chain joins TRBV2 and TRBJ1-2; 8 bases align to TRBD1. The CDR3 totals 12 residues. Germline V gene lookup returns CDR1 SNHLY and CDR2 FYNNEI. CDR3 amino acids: CVSSLGQGKMTF. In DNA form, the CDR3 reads TGTGTCAGCAGTCTTGGACAGGGCAAGATGACCTTC.

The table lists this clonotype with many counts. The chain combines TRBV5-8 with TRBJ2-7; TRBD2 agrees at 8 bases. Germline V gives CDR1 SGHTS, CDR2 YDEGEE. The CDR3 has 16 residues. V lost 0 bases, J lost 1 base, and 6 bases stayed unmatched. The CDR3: CASSLGLAGGSYEQYF. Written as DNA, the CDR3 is TGTGCCAGCAGCTTGGGGCTAGCGGGCGGATCCTACGAGCAGTACTTC.

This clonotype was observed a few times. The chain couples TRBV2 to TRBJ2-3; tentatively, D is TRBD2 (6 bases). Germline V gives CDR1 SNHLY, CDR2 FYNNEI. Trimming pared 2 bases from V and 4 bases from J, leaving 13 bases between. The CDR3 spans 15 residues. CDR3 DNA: TGTGCCAGCAGTGAACGGAGGGATTCAGCAGATACGCAGTATTTT. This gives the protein CASSERRDSADTQYF.

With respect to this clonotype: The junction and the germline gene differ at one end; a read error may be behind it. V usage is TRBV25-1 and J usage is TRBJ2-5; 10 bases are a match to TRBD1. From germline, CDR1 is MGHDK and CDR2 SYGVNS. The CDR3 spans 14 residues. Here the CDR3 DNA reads TGTGCCAGCGCGCCGGGACAGGGGCAAGAGACCCGGTACTTC. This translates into CASAPGQGQETRYF.

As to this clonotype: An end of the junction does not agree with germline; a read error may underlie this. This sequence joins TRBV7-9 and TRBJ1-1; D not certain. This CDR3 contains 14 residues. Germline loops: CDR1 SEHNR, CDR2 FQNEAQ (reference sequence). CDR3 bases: TGCGCCAGCAAGCCGGGTGGAGGGAACACTGAAGCTTTCTTT. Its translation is CASKPGGGNTEAFF.

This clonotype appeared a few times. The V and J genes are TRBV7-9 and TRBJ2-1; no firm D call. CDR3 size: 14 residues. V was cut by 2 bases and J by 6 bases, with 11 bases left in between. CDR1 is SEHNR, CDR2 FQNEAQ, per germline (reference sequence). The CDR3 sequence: CASSLPRLTNEQFF. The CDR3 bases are TGTGCCAGCAGCTTACCGAGGCTGACCAATGAGCAGTTCTTC.

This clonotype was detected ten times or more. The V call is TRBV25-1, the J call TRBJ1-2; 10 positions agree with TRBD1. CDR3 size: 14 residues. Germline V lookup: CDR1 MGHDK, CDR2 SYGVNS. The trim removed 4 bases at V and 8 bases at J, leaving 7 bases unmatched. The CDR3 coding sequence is TGTGCCAGCAGTGCTTCCGACAGGGGGCGAGGCTACACCTTC. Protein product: CASSASDRGRGYTF.

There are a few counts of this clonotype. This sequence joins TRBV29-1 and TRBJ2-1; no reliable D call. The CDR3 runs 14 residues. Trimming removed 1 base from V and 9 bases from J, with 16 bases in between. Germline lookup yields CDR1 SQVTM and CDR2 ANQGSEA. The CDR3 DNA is TGCAGCGTTGAAGTGGATTGGTGGCTGGGTGAGCAGTTCTTC. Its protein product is CSVEVDWWLGEQFF.

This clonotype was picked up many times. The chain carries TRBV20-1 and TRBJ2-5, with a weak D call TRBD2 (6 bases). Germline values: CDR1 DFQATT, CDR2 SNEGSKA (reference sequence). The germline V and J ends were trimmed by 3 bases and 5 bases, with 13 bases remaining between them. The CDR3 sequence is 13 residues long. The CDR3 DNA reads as TGCAGTGCTAGCGGGAGCTTCGGGGAGACCCAGTACTTC. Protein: CSASGSFGETQYF.

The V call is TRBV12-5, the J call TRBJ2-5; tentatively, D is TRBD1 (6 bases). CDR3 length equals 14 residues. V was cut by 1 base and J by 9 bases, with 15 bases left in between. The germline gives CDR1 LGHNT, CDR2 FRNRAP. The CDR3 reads CASGLERGNQPQYF. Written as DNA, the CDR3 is TGTGCTAGTGGTTTGGAGAGGGGGAATCAGCCCCAGTACTTC.

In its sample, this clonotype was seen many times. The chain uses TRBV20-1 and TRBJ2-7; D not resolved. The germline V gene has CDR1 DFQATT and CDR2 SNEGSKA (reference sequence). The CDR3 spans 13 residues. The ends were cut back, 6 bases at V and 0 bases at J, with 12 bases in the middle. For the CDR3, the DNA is TGCAGTGCCCCGTGGGATTACTCCTACGAGCAGTACTTC. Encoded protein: CSAPWDYSYEQYF.

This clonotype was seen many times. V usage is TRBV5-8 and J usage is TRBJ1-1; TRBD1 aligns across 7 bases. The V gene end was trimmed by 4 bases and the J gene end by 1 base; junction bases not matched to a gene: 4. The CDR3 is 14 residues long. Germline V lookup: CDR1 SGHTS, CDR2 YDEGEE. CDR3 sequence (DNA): TGTGCCAGCAGCCACAGGGGACCGAACACTGAAGCTTTCTTT. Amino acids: CASSHRGPNTEAFF.

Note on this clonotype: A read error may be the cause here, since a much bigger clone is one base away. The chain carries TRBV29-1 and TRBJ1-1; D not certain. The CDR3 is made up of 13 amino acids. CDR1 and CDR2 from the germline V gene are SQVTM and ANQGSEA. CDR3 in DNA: TGCGGCGTTGGACCATCGGAAGGGACTGAAGCTTTCTTT. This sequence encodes CGVGPSEGTEAFF.

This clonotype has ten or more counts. The DNA for the CDR3 is TGTGCCAGCAGCTCAGGACAGATCTATGCTGGAAACACCATATATTTT. This gives the protein CASSSGQIYAGNTIYF. The rearrangement links TRBV7-9 to TRBJ1-3; a weak D match, TRBD1 (6 bases). V dropped 4 bases and J dropped 2 bases, with 15 bases sitting between them. CDR3 length equals 16 residues. Germline loops: CDR1 SEHNR, CDR2 FQNEAQ (reference sequence).

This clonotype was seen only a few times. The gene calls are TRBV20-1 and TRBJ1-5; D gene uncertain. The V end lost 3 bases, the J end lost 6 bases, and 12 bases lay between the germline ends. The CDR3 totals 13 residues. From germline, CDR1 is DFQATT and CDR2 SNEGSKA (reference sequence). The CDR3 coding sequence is TGCAGTGCTAGGAAACTCCCCGGTCAGCCCCAGCATTTT. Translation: CSARKLPGQPQHF.

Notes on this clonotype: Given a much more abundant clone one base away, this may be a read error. In nucleotides, the CDR3 is TGTGCCAGTAGCCGGGACAGGGGGCACGAGCAGTTCTTC. Translating gives CASSRDRGHEQFF. This rearrangement joins TRBV19 to TRBJ2-1; 12 nucleotides align to TRBD1. The V gene end was trimmed by 6 bases and the J gene end by 10 bases; junction bases not matched to a gene: 4. Germline V gives CDR1 LNHDA, CDR2 SQIVND (reference sequence). The CDR3 totals 13 residues.

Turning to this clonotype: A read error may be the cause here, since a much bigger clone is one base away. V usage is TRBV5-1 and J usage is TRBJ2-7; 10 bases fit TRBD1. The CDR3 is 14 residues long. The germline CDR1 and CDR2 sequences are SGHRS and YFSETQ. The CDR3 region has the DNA TGCGCCAACAGCTCTGGGACAGGGGACAACGAGCAGTGCTTC. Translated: CANSSGTGDNEQCF.